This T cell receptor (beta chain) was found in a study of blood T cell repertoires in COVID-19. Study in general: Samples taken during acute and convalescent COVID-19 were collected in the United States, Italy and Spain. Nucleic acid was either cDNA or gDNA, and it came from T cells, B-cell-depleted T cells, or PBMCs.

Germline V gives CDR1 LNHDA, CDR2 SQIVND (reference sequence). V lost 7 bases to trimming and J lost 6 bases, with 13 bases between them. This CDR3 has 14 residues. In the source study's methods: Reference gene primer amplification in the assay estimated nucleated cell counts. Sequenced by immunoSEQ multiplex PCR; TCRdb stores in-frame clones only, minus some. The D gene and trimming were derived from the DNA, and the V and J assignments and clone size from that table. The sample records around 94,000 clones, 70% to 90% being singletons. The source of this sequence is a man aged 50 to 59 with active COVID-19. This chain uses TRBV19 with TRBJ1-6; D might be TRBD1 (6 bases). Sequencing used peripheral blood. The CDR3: CASTLGQINSPLHF. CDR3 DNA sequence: TGTGCCAGTACCTTGGGACAAATTAATTCACCCCTCCACTTT.